This TCR beta chain was sequenced for a study of T-cell reconstitution after alpha-beta-depleted transplantation in children. Regarding the study as a whole: At around two months after transplant, the alpha-beta T cells were reportedly derived from several hundred expanded clones that came from non-depleted graft cells.

The TCRbeta library incorporated unique molecular identifiers. TCRdb re-derived calls from the PCR reads in MiXCR, one entry per CDR3 protein. The sample consists of 500,000 or so distinct CDR3 sequences, 11% of them appearing once. CDR3 length: 15 residues. Germline CDR1 is DFQATT and CDR2 is SNEGSKA (reference sequence). V gave up 6 bases and J gave up 1 base; unmatched junction bases: 10. Note on this clonotype: Its antigen is unknown.

The clonotype was recovered from a female patient aged 2-15 years who had a stem cell transplant for aplastic anemia, so the T cells may come from the graft donor. Sequenced here: PBMCs, mostly from graft donor cells, sampled 180 days after TCRalphabeta/CD19-depleted stem cell transplant. The chain carries TRBV20-1 and TRBJ2-5; the match to TRBD2 covers 8 bases. CDR3 loop: CSAGRGEGGQETQYF. The DNA of the CDR3 is TGCAGTGCCGGGCGGGGGGAAGGGGGCCAAGAGACCCAGTACTTC.